This T cell receptor (beta chain) originates from a study of T cells in Graves' hyperthyroidism and ophthalmopathy. Overall study context: Any treatment followed the collection of peripheral blood at initial diagnosis.

Regions amplified from RNA transcripts were the TCR beta CDR3 regions. HTBI primers drove first-round RT-PCR of the TCR CDR3. TCRdb itself ran the multiplex PCR reads through MiXCR, one entry per CDR3 protein. Of 450,000 to 550,000 distinct CDR3 sequences listed, roughly 24% are singletons. Findings and caveats of the study: Most expanded thyroid clonotypes above 0.001 recurred in blood.

This sample holds PBMCs from 9.5 to 10 ml fresh peripheral blood. This clonotype was counted many times. What it binds is not known. The sequence derives from a woman aged 25 to 39 with Graves' ophthalmopathy. Specimen: blood.

CDR3 sequence: CASSLVQGRETQYF. The CDR3 DNA follows: TGTGCCAGCAGCTTAGTTCAGGGCAGGGAGACCCAGTACTTC. The J gene is TRBJ2-5, the V gene TRBV7-3; D might be TRBD1 (5 bases). Germline CDR1 is SGHTA and CDR2 is FQGTGA. The CDR3 is made up of 14 amino acids. The V end was cut by 2 bases, the J end by 5 bases, with 12 bases between.